This T cell receptor (beta chain) came from a study of control samples from healthy donors and cancer patients. Only in-frame clones appear in the TCRdb table, and some are missing; sequencing was by immunoSEQ multiplex PCR. The sample yields around 90,000 clones, around 85% seen once. Germline V gene sequence: CDR1 SGHRS, CDR2 YFSETQ. The CDR3 extends over 18 amino acids. J lost 4 bases, V lost 4 bases, and 16 bases had no gene match. The chain uses TRBV5-1 and TRBJ1-2, with 10 bases matching TRBD1. This TCR was sampled from a man aged 25 to 40 in good health. Source material: blood. CDR3 sequence (DNA): TGCGCCAGCAGCCCTAGGCTTGGGACAGGGGAGATTGGCTATGGCTACACCTTC. This translates into CASSPRLGTGEIGYGYTF.